Below are 7 T cell receptor beta chains sequenced from a single sample in a study of blood T cell repertoires in COVID-19. Clones were sequenced by immunoSEQ multiplex PCR, and TCRdb holds only the in-frame ones, with some missing. The sample records about 300,000 clones, 75% to 90% being singletons. The sequencing input was PBMCs or T cells enriched from blood (not recorded which). All receptors derive from a man aged 30 to 45 who had recovered from COVID-19.

The chain is built from TRBV5-4 and TRBJ1-1; D is possibly TRBD1 (6 bases). Trimming stripped 4 bases from V and 1 base from J, with 14 bases between. The CDR3 is 15 amino acids. Germline V gene sequence: CDR1 SGHNT, CDR2 YYREEE (reference sequence). The CDR3 here is CASSGKTGPNTEAFF. CDR3 in DNA: TGTGCCAGCAGCGGGAAGACAGGCCCGAACACTGAAGCTTTCTTT.

The chain employs TRBV24-1 and TRBJ1-2, with TRBD1 as a possible D gene (6 bases). Germline V CDR1 and CDR2: KGHDR, SFDVKD. V was pared by 3 bases and J by 4 bases, with 8 bases between. The CDR3 length is 13 residues. The CDR3 coding sequence is TGTGCCACCAGTGATATACAGGGCTATGGCTACACCTTC. Translated: CATSDIQGYGYTF.

The V gene is TRBV4-3, the J gene TRBJ2-2; 9 bases are shared with TRBD2. The CDR3 extends over 19 amino acids. V lost 0 bases, J lost 4 bases, and 12 bases stayed unmatched. CDR1 LGHNA and CDR2 YSLEER come from the germline V gene. CDR3 in amino acids: CASSQDLPYQRGATGELFF. DNA of the CDR3: TGCGCCAGCAGCCAAGACCTACCTTACCAGCGGGGGGCCACCGGGGAGCTGTTTTTT.

Only a few counts were recorded for this clone. The chain employs TRBV6-5 and TRBJ2-2, with 7 nucleotides matching TRBD1. Germline V gene data show CDR1 as MNHEY and CDR2 as SVGAGI. This CDR3 spans 15 amino acids. The J segment lost 4 bases and the V segment lost 4 bases, leaving 6 bases of the junction unmatched. CDR3 region: CASSFRDRATGELFF. The CDR3 DNA sequence: TGTGCCAGCAGTTTCCGGGACAGAGCCACCGGGGAGCTGTTTTTT.

The chain recombines TRBV2 with TRBJ1-4; 10 positions match TRBD1. After removal of 4 bases from V and 3 bases from J, the junction contained 2 bases not matched to a gene. Germline V gene data show CDR1 as SNHLY and CDR2 as FYNNEI. CDR3 length: 15 residues. The CDR3 is CASSGQGAANEKLFF. The CDR3 region has the DNA TGTGCCAGCAGTGGACAGGGGGCAGCTAATGAAAAACTGTTTTTT.

Note on this clone: The sample holds other DNA sequences that translate to the same CDR3. J is TRBJ1-5 and V is TRBV10-3, with D unclear. Germline lookup yields CDR1 ENHRY and CDR2 SYGVKD. The CDR3 has 14 residues. V dropped 4 bases and J dropped 0 bases, with 7 bases sitting between them. The DNA for the CDR3 is TGTGCCATCAGTGGGACTAATAGCAATCAGCCCCAGCATTTT. Protein sequence: CAISGTNSNQPQHF.

The CDR3 is CAGGQGPGSYEQYF. CDR3 DNA: TGTGCCGGAGGACAGGGGCCGGGCTCCTACGAGCAGTACTTC. The gene calls are TRBV2 and TRBJ2-7; 9 bases map to TRBD1. Germline values: CDR1 SNHLY, CDR2 FYNNEI. With 11 bases clipped from V and 0 bases from J, the junction kept 8 bases outside the gene matches. The CDR3 consists of 14 residues.